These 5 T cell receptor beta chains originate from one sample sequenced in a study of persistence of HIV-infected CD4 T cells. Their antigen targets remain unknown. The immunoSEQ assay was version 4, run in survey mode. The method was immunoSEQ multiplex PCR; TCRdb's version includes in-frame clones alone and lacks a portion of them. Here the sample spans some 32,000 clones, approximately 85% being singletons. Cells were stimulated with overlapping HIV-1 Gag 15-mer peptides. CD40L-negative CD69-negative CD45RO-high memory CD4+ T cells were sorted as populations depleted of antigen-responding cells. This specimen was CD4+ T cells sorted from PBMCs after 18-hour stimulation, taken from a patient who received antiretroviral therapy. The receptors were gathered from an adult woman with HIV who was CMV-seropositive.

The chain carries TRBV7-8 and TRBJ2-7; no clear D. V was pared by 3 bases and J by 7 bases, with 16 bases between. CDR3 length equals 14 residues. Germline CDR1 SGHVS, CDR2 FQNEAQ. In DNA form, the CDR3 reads TGTGCCAGCAGCTTGCGGTCACAGCCGATGGAGCAGTACTTC. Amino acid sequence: CASSLRSQPMEQYF.

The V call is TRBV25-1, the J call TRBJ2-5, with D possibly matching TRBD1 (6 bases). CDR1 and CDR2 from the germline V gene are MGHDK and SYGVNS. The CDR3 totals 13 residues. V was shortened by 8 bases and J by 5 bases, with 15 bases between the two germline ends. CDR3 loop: CASGSGVGETQYF. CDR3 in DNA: TGTGCCAGCGGTTCAGGGGTTGGGGAGACCCAGTACTTC.

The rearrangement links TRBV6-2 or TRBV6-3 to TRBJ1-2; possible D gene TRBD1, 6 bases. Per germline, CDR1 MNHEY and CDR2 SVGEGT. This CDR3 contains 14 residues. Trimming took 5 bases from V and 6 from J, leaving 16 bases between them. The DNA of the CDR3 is TGTGCCAGCAGTAACGCCCGGGACACACATGGCTACACCTTC. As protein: CASSNARDTHGYTF.

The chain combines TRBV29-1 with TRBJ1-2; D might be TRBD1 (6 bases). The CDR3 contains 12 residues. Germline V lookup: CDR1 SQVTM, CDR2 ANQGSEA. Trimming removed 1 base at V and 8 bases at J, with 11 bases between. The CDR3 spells CSVEVLRGGYTF. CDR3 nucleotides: TGCAGCGTTGAAGTATTAAGGGGGGGCTACACCTTC.

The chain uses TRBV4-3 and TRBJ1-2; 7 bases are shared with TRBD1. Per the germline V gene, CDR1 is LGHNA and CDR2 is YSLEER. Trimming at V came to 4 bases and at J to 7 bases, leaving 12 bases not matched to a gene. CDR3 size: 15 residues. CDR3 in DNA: TGCGCCAGCAGCCTATTCTCGACAGGGACCCGTGGCTACACCTTC. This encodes CASSLFSTGTRGYTF.